One and the same sample provided the 32 T cell receptor beta chains below, sequenced in a study of CD4 T cells in relation to SARS-CoV-2 and coronaviruses. Their specific antigens are unknown. Sequencing used immunoSEQ multiplex PCR; TCRdb keeps in-frame clones, though not all of them. The data hold 24,000 or so clones, with under 80% observed a single time. Before the COVID-19 pandemic, during about 2010-2018, CD4+ T cells were taken from unexposed donors. After approximately 10 days of culture, CD4+ T cells were isolated. Sequenced material: CD4+ T cells from PBMCs, cultured in vitro. All receptors come from a human donor in good health.

The rearrangement links TRBV29-1 to TRBJ2-1; D gene ambiguous. This CDR3 region has 12 residues. Per germline, CDR1 SQVTM and CDR2 ANQGSEA. Trimming left V 7 bases short and J 4 bases short, with 11 bases between. CDR3 DNA sequence: TGCAGCGCCAGAACAGTATACAATGAGCAGTTCTTC. Its translation: CSARTVYNEQFF.

The chain links TRBV19 to TRBJ1-3; TRBD1 matches 7 bases. This CDR3 comprises 16 residues. V shed 6 bases, J shed 0 bases, and the junction held 8 bases outside the gene matches. CDR1 and CDR2 (germline): LNHDA, SQIVND (reference sequence). The CDR3: CASSLDRASSGNTIYF. CDR3 DNA sequence: TGTGCCAGTAGCCTTGACAGGGCTTCCTCTGGAAACACCATATATTTT.

The rearrangement links TRBV4-3 to TRBJ2-5, with D uncertain. The J call may be mistaken, given a closer DNA end match to TRBJ2-7. Germline values: CDR1 LGHNA, CDR2 YSLEER. CDR3 length equals 13 residues. CDR3 protein: CASSQGWAYEQYF. The DNA for the CDR3 is TGCGCCAGCAGCCAAGGCTGGGCCTACGAGCAGTACTTC.

The genes are TRBV18 and TRBJ1-2; no definite D call. V lost 3 bases to trimming and J lost 6 bases, with 11 bases between them. Germline CDR1 reads KGHSH; CDR2 reads LQKENI. The CDR3 consists of 13 residues. CDR3 in DNA: TGTGCCAGCTCACCCTCGGGGTCCGATGGCTACACCTTC. Encoded protein: CASSPSGSDGYTF.

This clone has a single count. The chain carries TRBV18 and TRBJ2-7, with 8 nucleotides matching TRBD2. J gave up 0 bases and V 1 base, and 5 bases lay outside the gene matches. Germline lookup yields CDR1 KGHSH and CDR2 LQKENI. This CDR3 comprises 16 residues. CDR3 nucleotide sequence: TGTGCCAGCTCACCACGGGCGACTAGCGACTCCTACGAGCAGTACTTC. This gives the protein CASSPRATSDSYEQYF.

V usage is TRBV5-1 and J usage is TRBJ1-1; D ambiguous. Germline CDR1 is SGHRS and CDR2 is YFSETQ. This CDR3 is built from 14 residues. V lost 0 bases and J lost 4, with 10 bases in between. The CDR3 DNA follows: TGCGCCAGCAGCTTGGATTCCTTCCCCACTGAAGCTTTCTTT. It specifies CASSLDSFPTEAFF.

This clone was picked up a small number of times. The rearrangement joins TRBV7-2 to TRBJ1-2; 8 bases map to TRBD1. The length of the CDR3 is 13 residues. Germline V gene data show CDR1 as SGHTA and CDR2 as FQGNSA. V shed 10 bases, J shed 5 bases, and the junction held 9 bases outside the gene matches. The CDR3 sequence is CATTGQGAYGYTF. CDR3 coding DNA: TGTGCCACTACAGGACAGGGCGCTTATGGCTACACCTTC.

This chain uses TRBV11-1 with TRBJ1-1; D call uncertain. With 3 bases removed from V and 3 bases from J, the gap between germline ends came to 8 bases. The CDR3 is 13 amino acids. Per germline, CDR1 SGHAT and CDR2 FQDESV (reference sequence). CDR3 protein: CASSFERDTEAFF. The CDR3 nucleotides read TGTGCCAGCAGCTTCGAAAGGGACACTGAAGCTTTCTTT.

The sample holds one count of this clone. This chain joins TRBV11-3 and TRBJ2-3; 10 bases fit TRBD2. With V trimmed by 5 bases and J by 5 bases, 7 bases remained unmatched. The CDR3 consists of 15 residues. The germline gives CDR1 SGHNT, CDR2 YENEEA. CDR3 protein: CASSPSGGGGDTQYF. The CDR3 nucleotides read TGTGCCAGCAGCCCTAGCGGGGGCGGTGGAGATACGCAGTATTTT.

The chain combines TRBV6-5 with TRBJ1-2; a possible D gene is TRBD1 (5 bases). The germline V and J ends were trimmed by 2 bases and 3 bases, with 7 bases remaining between them. The CDR3 has 13 residues. Germline V CDR1 and CDR2: MNHEY, SVGAGI. Written as DNA, the CDR3 is TGTGCCAGCAGTTACGGCAGGGACTATGGCTACACCTTC. Protein product: CASSYGRDYGYTF.

The chain has TRBV5-8 and TRBJ2-3, with 16 bases fitting TRBD2. CDR3 length: 16 amino acids. J was trimmed by 5 bases and V by 4 bases; bases with no gene match: 4. In germline, CDR1 is SGHTS, CDR2 YDEGEE. CDR3 protein: CASSTGLAGGQDTQYF. CDR3 coding DNA: TGTGCCAGCAGCACGGGACTAGCGGGAGGGCAAGATACGCAGTATTTT.

The DNA of the CDR3 is TGTGCCAGCAACCCCGGACAGGGCTACGAGCAGTACTTC. It is translated as CASNPGQGYEQYF. V is TRBV6-5 and J is TRBJ2-7; 8 nucleotides align to TRBD1. The CDR3 contains 13 residues. J gave up 3 bases and V 7 bases, and 5 bases lay outside the gene matches. Germline CDR1 and CDR2: MNHEY and SVGAGI.

The chain is built from TRBV13 and TRBJ2-3; 7 bases agree with TRBD1. The CDR3 totals 16 residues. The V gene's germline CDR1 is PRHDT and CDR2 FYEKMQ (reference sequence). With V trimmed by 4 bases and J by 3 bases, 10 bases remained unmatched. The CDR3 DNA sequence: TGTGCCAGCAGCTCTAGGGGGCGAGGAGGAACAGATACGCAGTATTTT. It is translated as CASSSRGRGGTDTQYF.

This clone was detected a few times. The rearrangement joins TRBV28 to TRBJ2-7, with TRBD2 identical over 15 bases. CDR3 length: 15 amino acids. The germline V gene encodes CDR1 MDHEN and CDR2 SYDVKM. The V gene end was trimmed by 6 bases and the J gene end by 7 bases; junction bases not matched to a gene: 7. The CDR3 sequence is CASRSGLAGGGEQYF. The CDR3 DNA sequence: TGTGCCAGCAGGTCGGGACTAGCGGGAGGCGGGGAGCAGTACTTC. Based on the CDR3 plus reference TRBV28 and TRBJ2-7, the full variable domain is DVKVTQSSRYLVKRTGEKVFLECVQDMDHENMFWYRQDPGLGLRLIYFSYDVKMKEKGDIPEGYSVSREKKERFSLILESASTNQTSMYLCASRSGLAGGGEQYFGPGTRLTVT.

The rearrangement joins TRBV2 to TRBJ2-3; D possibly matches TRBD1 or TRBD2 (6 bases each). V was cut by 6 bases and J by 5 bases, with 12 bases left in between. The germline V gene encodes CDR1 SNHLY and CDR2 FYNNEI. The CDR3 runs 13 residues. The CDR3 sequence is CASRKQGGDTQYF. The CDR3 region has the DNA TGTGCCAGCAGGAAACAGGGAGGAGATACGCAGTATTTT.

J is TRBJ2-3 and V is TRBV7-8, with D tentatively TRBD1 or TRBD2 (5 bases each). Germline CDR1 is SGHVS and CDR2 is FQNEAQ. The CDR3 sequence is 17 residues long. V was shortened by 7 bases and J by 2 bases, with 22 bases between the two germline ends. The CDR3 region has the DNA TGTGCCAGCATCCAACGCCGGGACCCACTCTTCACAGATACGCAGTATTTT. Protein product: CASIQRRDPLFTDTQYF.

This chain uses TRBV29-1 with TRBJ1-3; D call uncertain. V dropped 3 bases and J dropped 1 base, with 7 bases sitting between them. The CDR3 covers 13 residues. Germline V lookup: CDR1 SQVTM, CDR2 ANQGSEA. The CDR3 DNA follows: TGCAGCGTTGATACGGGGTCTGGAAACACCATATATTTT. Translation: CSVDTGSGNTIYF.

V is TRBV7-9 and J is TRBJ2-3; the D gene is possibly TRBD2 (5 bases). Trimming removed 2 bases from V and 2 bases from J, with 11 bases in between. Germline V gene sequence: CDR1 SEHNR, CDR2 FQNEAQ (reference sequence). The CDR3 has 15 amino acids. Here the CDR3 DNA reads TGTGCCAGCAGCTTAACACGGGAAAACACAGATACGCAGTATTTT. It codes for CASSLTRENTDTQYF.

This clone occurred once. The rearrangement uses TRBV4-1 and TRBJ2-5, with 8 positions matching TRBD2. Per germline, CDR1 MGHRA and CDR2 YSYEKL. The CDR3 spans 14 residues. Trimming removed 3 bases from V and 5 bases from J; junction bases left unmatched: 5. This CDR3 reads CASSQKSGGETQYF. In nucleotides, the CDR3 is TGCGCCAGCAGCCAGAAAAGCGGGGGTGAGACCCAGTACTTC.

This chain connects TRBV6-1 to TRBJ2-1; D unresolved. Germline values: CDR1 MNHNS, CDR2 SASEGT. The CDR3 runs 15 residues. The V end was cut by 3 bases, the J end by 3 bases, with 12 bases between. The CDR3 DNA follows: TGTGCCAGCAGTGATAAGACGGAGAGCTACAATGAGCAGTTCTTC. Translation: CASSDKTESYNEQFF.

This sequence joins TRBV5-1 and TRBJ2-3, with 12 bases lining up with TRBD2. Germline V lookup: CDR1 SGHRS, CDR2 YFSETQ. The J segment lost 6 bases and the V segment lost 4 bases, leaving 6 bases of the junction unmatched. The CDR3 is made up of 15 amino acids. The CDR3 is CASSRTSGTLDTQYF. CDR3 in DNA: TGCGCCAGCAGCCGGACTAGCGGGACATTGGATACGCAGTATTTT.

This clone was picked up a small number of times. The genes are TRBV19 and TRBJ1-6; D might be TRBD1 (5 bases). This CDR3 is built from 15 residues. Per germline, CDR1 LNHDA and CDR2 SQIVND (reference sequence). The ends were cut back, 5 bases at V and 4 bases at J, with 12 bases in the middle. CDR3 loop: CASSPTDPYNSPLHF. The CDR3 nucleotides read TGTGCCAGTAGTCCGACAGATCCTTATAATTCACCCCTCCACTTT.

The chain is built from TRBV6-4 and TRBJ2-2, with TRBD2 matching 11 bases. With V trimmed by 8 bases and J by 4 bases, 6 bases remained unmatched. The germline V gene has CDR1 MRHNA and CDR2 SNTAGT. The CDR3 runs 15 residues. CDR3 region: CASPSGTSGTGELFF. CDR3 sequence (DNA): TGTGCCAGCCCCTCCGGGACTAGCGGCACCGGGGAGCTGTTTTTT.

This chain links TRBV6-4 with TRBJ1-5, with D uncertain. The germline gives CDR1 MRHNA, CDR2 SNTAGT. The V end lost 3 bases, the J end lost 6 bases, and 12 bases lay between the germline ends. The length of the CDR3 is 14 residues. The CDR3 DNA follows: TGTGCCAGCAGTGAAGGGATGGGTAGTCAGCCCCAGCATTTT. It is translated as CASSEGMGSQPQHF.

This chain joins TRBV25-1 and TRBJ2-7, with D perhaps matching TRBD1 (5 bases). V lost 4 bases, J lost 2 bases, and 6 bases lay in between. CDR3 length equals 12 residues. Germline loops: CDR1 MGHDK, CDR2 SYGVNS. In DNA, the CDR3 is TGTGCCAGCAGTGGGACAACCTACGAGCAGTACTTC. This gives the protein CASSGTTYEQYF.

The V and J genes are TRBV13 and TRBJ1-1; TRBD1 agrees at 7 bases. Losses at the gene ends were 7 bases for V and 4 bases for J; bases not matched to a gene: 9. Germline CDR1 is PRHDT and CDR2 is FYEKMQ (reference sequence). The CDR3 loop spans 14 amino acids. The CDR3 is CASNIGDRGTEAFF. The CDR3, as DNA: TGTGCCAGCAACATAGGGGACAGAGGCACTGAAGCTTTCTTT.

The sample holds a few counts of this clone. The gene calls are TRBV7-2 and TRBJ2-2, with 8 bases matching TRBD2. J lost 7 bases, V lost 1 base, and 5 bases had no gene match. The CDR3 runs to 15 residues. Per germline, CDR1 SGHTA and CDR2 FQGNSA. CDR3 in DNA: TGTGCCAGCAGCTTAGAGGGCCTAGCGGGCGGGGAGCTGTTTTTT. This translates into CASSLEGLAGGELFF.

This chain joins TRBV30 and TRBJ2-7; 7 bases map to TRBD1. The germline V gene encodes CDR1 GTSNPN and CDR2 SVGIG (reference sequence). The CDR3 sequence is 13 residues long. V shed 1 base and J 3 bases; nucleotides not matched to a gene: 3. CDR3 DNA sequence: TGTGCCTGGAGTGAGGACAGGTTCTACGAGCAGTACTTC. Protein: CAWSEDRFYEQYF. The entire variable domain, with the rest obtained from reference TRBV30 and TRBJ2-7, is as follows: SQTIHQWPATLVQPVGSPLSLECTVEGTSNPNLYWYRQAAGRGLQLLFYSVGIGQISSEVPQNLSASRPQDRQFILSSKKLLLSDSGFYLCAWSEDRFYEQYFGPGTRLTVT.

CDR3 bases: TGTGCCAGCTCACCACGTGGACAGGCCTCTGGAAACACCATATATTTT. It specifies CASSPRGQASGNTIYF. The J gene is TRBJ1-3, the V gene TRBV18, with 7 bases identical to TRBD1. The germline V gene has CDR1 KGHSH and CDR2 LQKENI. The CDR3 covers 16 residues. The ends lost 1 base at V and 0 bases at J; junction bases unmatched: 3.

This chain links TRBV7-2 with TRBJ1-4, with D unresolved. V was clipped by 5 bases and J by 8 bases, with 12 bases between them. Germline-derived CDR1 and CDR2 are SGHTA and FQGNSA. The CDR3 runs to 13 residues. Written as DNA, the CDR3 is TGTGCCAGCAGCAACGTTCTTGGCGAAAAACTGTTTTTT. Amino acid sequence: CASSNVLGEKLFF.

The table lists this clone with a few counts. V usage is TRBV6-1 and J usage is TRBJ1-2; D is unclear. V shed 1 base and J shed 10 bases, with 7 bases lying between them. Germline assignment: CDR1 MNHNS and CDR2 SASEGT. The CDR3 is 11 residues long. The CDR3 DNA is TGTGCCAGCAGTGAAGGAACTGTCTACACCTTC. This sequence encodes CASSEGTVYTF.

This clone was seen a handful of times. The gene calls are TRBV9 and TRBJ1-1; possibly TRBD1 for D (5 bases). The V gene lost 4 bases and the J gene lost 4 bases, with 17 bases spanning the gap. Germline V gene data show CDR1 as SGDLS and CDR2 as YYNGEE. The CDR3 totals 15 residues. CDR3 in DNA: TGTGCCAGCAGCCCATCTGGAGGTGGGGGCACTGAAGCTTTCTTT. It is translated as CASSPSGGGGTEAFF.